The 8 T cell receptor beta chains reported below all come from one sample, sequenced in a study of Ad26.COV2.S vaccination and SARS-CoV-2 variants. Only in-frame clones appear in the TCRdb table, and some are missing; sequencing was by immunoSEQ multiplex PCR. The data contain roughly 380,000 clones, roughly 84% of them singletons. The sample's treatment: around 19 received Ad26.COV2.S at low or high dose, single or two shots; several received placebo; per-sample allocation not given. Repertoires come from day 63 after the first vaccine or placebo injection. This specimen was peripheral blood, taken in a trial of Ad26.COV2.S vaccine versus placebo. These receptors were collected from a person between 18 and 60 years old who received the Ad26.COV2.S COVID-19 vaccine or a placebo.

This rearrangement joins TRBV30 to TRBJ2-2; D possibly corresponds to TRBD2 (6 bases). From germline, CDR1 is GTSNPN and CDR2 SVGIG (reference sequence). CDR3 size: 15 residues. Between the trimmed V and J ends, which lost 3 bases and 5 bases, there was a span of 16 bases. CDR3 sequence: CAWRSGRAGTGELFF. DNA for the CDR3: TGTGCCTGGAGAAGTGGCAGGGCGGGGACCGGGGAGCTGTTTTTT.

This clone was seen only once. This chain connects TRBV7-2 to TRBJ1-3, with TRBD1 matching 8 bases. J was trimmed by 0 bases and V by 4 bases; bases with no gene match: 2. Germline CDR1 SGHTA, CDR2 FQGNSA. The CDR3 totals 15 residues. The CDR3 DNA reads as TGTGCCAGCAGCTGGACAGGGAACTCTGGAAACACCATATATTTT. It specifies CASSWTGNSGNTIYF. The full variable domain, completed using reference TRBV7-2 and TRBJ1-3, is GAGVSQSPSNKVTEKGKDVELRCDPISGHTALYWYRQSLGQGLEFLIYFQGNSAPDKSGLPSDRFSAERTGGSVSTLTIQRTQQEDSAVYLCASSWTGNSGNTIYFGEGSWLTVV.

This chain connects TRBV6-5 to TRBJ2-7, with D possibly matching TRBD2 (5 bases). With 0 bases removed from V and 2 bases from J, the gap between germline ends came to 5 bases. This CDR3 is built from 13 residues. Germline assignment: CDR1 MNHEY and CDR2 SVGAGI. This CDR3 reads CASSYSGAYEQYF. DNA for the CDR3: TGTGCCAGCAGTTACTCCGGGGCCTACGAGCAGTACTTC.

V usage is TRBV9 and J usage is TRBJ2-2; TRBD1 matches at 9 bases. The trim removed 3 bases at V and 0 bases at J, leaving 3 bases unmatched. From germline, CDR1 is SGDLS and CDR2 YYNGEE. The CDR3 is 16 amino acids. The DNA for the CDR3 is TGTGCCAGCAGCGACAGGGGGCAGGCGAACACCGGGGAGCTGTTTTTT. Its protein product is CASSDRGQANTGELFF.

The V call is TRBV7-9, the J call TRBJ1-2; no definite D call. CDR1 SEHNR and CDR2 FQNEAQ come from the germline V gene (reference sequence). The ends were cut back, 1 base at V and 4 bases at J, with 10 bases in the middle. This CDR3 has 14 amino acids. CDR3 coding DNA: TGTGCCAGCAGCTTAGGGATCGCCTCCTATGGCTACACCTTC. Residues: CASSLGIASYGYTF.

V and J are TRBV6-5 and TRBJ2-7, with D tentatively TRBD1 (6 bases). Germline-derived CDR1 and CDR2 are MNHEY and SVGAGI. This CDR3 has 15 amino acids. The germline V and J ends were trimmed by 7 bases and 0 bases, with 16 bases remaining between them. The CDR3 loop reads CASTSRQVGSYEQYF. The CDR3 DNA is TGTGCCAGCACTTCACGACAGGTTGGCTCCTACGAGCAGTACTTC.

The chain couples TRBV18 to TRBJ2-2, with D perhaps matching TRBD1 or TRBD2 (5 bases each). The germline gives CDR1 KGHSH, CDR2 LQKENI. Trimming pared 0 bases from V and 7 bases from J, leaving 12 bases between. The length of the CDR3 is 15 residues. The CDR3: CASSPPRGRGGELFF. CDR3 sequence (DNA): TGTGCCAGCTCACCACCGAGGGGCCGGGGCGGGGAGCTGTTTTTT.

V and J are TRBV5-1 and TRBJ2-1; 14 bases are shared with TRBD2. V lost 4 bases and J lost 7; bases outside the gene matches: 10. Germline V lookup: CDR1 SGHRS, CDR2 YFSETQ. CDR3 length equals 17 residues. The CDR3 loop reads CASSPRLAGGPGNEQFF. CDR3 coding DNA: TGCGCCAGCAGCCCTAGACTAGCGGGGGGGCCTGGGAATGAGCAGTTCTTC.